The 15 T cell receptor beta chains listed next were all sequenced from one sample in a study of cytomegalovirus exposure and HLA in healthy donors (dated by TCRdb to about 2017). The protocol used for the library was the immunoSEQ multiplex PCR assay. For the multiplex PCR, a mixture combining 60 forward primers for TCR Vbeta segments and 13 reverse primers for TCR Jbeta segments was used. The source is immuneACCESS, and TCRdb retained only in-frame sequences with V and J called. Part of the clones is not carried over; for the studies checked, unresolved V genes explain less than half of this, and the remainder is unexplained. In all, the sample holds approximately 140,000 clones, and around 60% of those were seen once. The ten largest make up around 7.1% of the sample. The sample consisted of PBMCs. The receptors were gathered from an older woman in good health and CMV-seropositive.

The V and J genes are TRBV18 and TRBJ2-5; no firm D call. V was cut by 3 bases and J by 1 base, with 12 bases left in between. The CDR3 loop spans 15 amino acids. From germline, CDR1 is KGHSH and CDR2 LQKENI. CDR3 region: CASSPRQVVQETQYF. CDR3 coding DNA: TGTGCCAGCTCACCGCGCCAGGTGGTCCAAGAGACCCAGTACTTC.

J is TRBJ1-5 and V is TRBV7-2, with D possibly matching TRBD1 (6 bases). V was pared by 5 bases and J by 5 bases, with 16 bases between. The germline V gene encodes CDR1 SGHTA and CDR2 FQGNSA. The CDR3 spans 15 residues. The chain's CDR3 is CASSPDNGGYQPQHF. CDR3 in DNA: TGTGCCAGCAGCCCGGATAATGGGGGCTATCAGCCCCAGCATTTT.

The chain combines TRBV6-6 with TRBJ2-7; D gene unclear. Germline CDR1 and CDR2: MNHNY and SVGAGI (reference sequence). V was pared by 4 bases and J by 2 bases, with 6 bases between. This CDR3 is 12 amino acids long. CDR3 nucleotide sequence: TGTGCCAGCAGTTTTGCAGCCTACGAGCAGTACTTC. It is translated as CASSFAAYEQYF.

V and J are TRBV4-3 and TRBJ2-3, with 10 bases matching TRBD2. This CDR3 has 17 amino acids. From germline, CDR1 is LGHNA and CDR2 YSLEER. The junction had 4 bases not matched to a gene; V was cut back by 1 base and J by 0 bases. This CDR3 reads CASSQAGLADSTDTQYF. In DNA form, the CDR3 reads TGCGCCAGCAGCCAAGCCGGACTAGCGGATAGCACAGATACGCAGTATTTT.

The CDR3 DNA reads as TGTGCCAGCAGCCAAAGCGGGAGAAGTTACAATGAGCAGTTCTTC. It translates to CASSQSGRSYNEQFF. The rearrangement uses TRBV7-3 and TRBJ2-1, with 8 bases matching TRBD2. Germline-derived CDR1 and CDR2 are SGHTA and FQGTGA. With 5 bases clipped from V and 4 bases from J, the junction kept 7 bases outside the gene matches. The CDR3 extends over 15 amino acids.

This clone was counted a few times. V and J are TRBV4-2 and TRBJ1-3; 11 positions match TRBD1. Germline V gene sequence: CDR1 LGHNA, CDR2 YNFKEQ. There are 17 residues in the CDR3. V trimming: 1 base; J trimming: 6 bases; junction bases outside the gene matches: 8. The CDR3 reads CASSQGRTGGAENTIYF. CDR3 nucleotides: TGTGCCAGCAGCCAAGGTCGGACAGGGGGCGCCGAAAACACCATATATTTT.

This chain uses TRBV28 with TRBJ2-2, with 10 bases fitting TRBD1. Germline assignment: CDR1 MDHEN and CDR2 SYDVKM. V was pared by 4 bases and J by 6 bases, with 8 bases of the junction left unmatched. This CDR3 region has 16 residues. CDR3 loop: CASSSPGTGEAGELFF. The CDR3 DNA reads TGTGCCAGCAGTTCACCCGGGACAGGGGAGGCCGGGGAGCTGTTTTTT.

The CDR3 protein is CASSTQGYEQYF. CDR3 nucleotides: TGTGCCAGTAGCACACAGGGTTACGAGCAGTACTTC. This rearrangement joins TRBV19 to TRBJ2-7; possible D gene TRBD1, 6 bases. The CDR3 totals 12 residues. The V end was cut by 6 bases, the J end by 4 bases, with 10 bases between. The V gene's germline CDR1 is LNHDA and CDR2 SQIVND (reference sequence). Full variable domain (missing parts from reference TRBV19 and TRBJ2-7): DGGITQSPKYLFRKEGQNVTLSCEQNLNHDAMYWYRQDPGQGLRLIYYSQIVNDFQKGDIAEGYSVSREKKESFPLTVTSAQKNPTAFYLCASSTQGYEQYFGPGTRLTVT.

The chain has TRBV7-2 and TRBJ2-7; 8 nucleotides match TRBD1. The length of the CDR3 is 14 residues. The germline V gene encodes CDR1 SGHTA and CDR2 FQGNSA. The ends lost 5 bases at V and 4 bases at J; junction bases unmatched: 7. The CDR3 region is CASSPNRGEYEQYF. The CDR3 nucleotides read TGTGCCAGCAGCCCAAACAGGGGGGAGTACGAGCAGTACTTC. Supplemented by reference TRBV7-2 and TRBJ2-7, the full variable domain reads GAGVSQSPSNKVTEKGKDVELRCDPISGHTALYWYRQSLGQGLEFLIYFQGNSAPDKSGLPSDRFSAERTGGSVSTLTIQRTQQEDSAVYLCASSPNRGEYEQYFGPGTRLTVT.

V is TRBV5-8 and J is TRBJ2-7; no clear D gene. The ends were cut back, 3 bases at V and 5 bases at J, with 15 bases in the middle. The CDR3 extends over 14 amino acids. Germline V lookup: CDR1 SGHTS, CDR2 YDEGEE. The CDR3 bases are TGTGCCAGCAGCTCCTACCATGCCACCGACGAGCAGTACTTC. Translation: CASSSYHATDEQYF.

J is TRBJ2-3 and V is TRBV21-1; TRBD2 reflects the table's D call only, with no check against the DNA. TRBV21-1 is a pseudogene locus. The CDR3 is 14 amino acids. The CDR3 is CASRVGGRSDTQYF. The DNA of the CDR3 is TGTGCCAGCAGAGTGGGGGGAAGGTCAGATACGCAGTATTTT.

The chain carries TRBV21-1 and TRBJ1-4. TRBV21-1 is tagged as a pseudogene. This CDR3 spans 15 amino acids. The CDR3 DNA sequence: TGTGCCAGCAGAATTCTTGGCGGGGTGGATGAAAAACTGTTTTTT. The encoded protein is CASRILGGVDEKLFF.

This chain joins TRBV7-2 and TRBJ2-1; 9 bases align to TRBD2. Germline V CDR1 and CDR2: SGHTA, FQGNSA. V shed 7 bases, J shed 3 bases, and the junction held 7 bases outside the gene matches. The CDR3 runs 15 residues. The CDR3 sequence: CASNEVSGSYNEQFF. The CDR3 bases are TGTGCCAGCAACGAAGTTAGCGGGAGCTACAATGAGCAGTTCTTC.

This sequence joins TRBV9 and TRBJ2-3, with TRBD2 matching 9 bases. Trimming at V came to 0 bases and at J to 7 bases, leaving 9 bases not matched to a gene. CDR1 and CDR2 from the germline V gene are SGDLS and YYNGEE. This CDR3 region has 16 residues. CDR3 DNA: TGTGCCAGCAGCGTAGCTCTGGCGGGAGGGCCTTATACGCAGTATTTT. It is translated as CASSVALAGGPYTQYF. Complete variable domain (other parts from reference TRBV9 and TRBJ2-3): DSGVTQTPKHLITATGQRVTLRCSPRSGDLSVYWYQQSLDQGLQFLIQYYNGEERAKGNILERFSAQQFPDLHSELNLSSLELGDSALYFCASSVALAGGPYTQYFGPGTRLTVL.

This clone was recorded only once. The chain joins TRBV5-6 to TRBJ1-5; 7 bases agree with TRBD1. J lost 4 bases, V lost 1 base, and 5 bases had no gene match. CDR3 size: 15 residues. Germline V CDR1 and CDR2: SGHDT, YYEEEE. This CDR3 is CASSLRGGRNQPQHF. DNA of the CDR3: TGTGCCAGCAGCTTGAGAGGGGGCCGAAATCAGCCCCAGCATTTT.